This passage covers 22 T cell receptor beta chains from one sample sequenced in a study of tumor T cells in aggressive B-cell lymphoma. Clones were read by immunoSEQ multiplex PCR, and TCRdb kept only the in-frame ones, dropping some. The sample shows thousands of clones, 92% of them seen only once. Source material: tumor tissue. The receptor source for this set is an adult with diffuse large B cell lymphoma.

The chain has TRBV6-6 and TRBJ2-3, with 10 bases fitting TRBD2. The CDR3 totals 15 residues. After removal of 5 bases from V and 3 bases from J, the junction contained 5 bases not matched to a gene. Germline CDR1 reads MNHNY; CDR2 reads SVGAGI (reference sequence). CDR3 sequence: CASSRLAGTTDTQYF. CDR3 DNA sequence: TGTGCCAGCAGTCGACTAGCGGGTACGACAGATACGCAGTATTTT.

The gene calls are TRBV5-1 and TRBJ1-1; TRBD1 agrees at 7 bases. CDR1 and CDR2 from the germline V gene are SGHRS and YFSETQ. V shed 7 bases, J shed 0 bases, and the junction held 6 bases outside the gene matches. This CDR3 spans 14 amino acids. The CDR3 DNA is TGCGCCAGCCGAGAGGGGGCCCTGAACACTGAAGCTTTCTTT. Translating it yields CASREGALNTEAFF.

V and J are TRBV23-1 and TRBJ2-2, with 9 nucleotides matching TRBD1. TRBV23-1 is an open reading frame, and its role is uncertain. The CDR3 runs to 17 residues. With V trimmed by 0 bases and J by 2 bases, 4 bases remained unmatched. The CDR3 sequence: CASSQSGTGHNTGELFF. The CDR3 coding sequence is TGCGCCAGCAGTCAATCCGGGACAGGGCATAACACCGGGGAGCTGTTTTTT.

J is TRBJ2-7 and V is TRBV27; 12 nucleotides align to TRBD2. CDR1 is MNHEY and CDR2 is SMNVEV in the germline V gene (reference sequence). V was clipped by 3 bases and J by 2 bases; unmatched bases: 8. This CDR3 comprises 17 residues. The DNA of the CDR3 is TGTGCCAGCAGTTTCAGACTAGCGGGAGAGTCCGCCTACGAGCAGTACTTC. Translated, it gives CASSFRLAGESAYEQYF.

The V and J genes are TRBV5-4 and TRBJ2-5; D gene unclear. Germline V gene data show CDR1 as SGHNT and CDR2 as YYREEE (reference sequence). This CDR3 contains 14 residues. With 0 bases removed from V and 3 bases from J, the gap between germline ends came to 9 bases. The CDR3 protein is CASSLDPGKETQYF. For the CDR3, the DNA is TGTGCCAGCAGCTTGGATCCAGGCAAAGAGACCCAGTACTTC.

The J gene is TRBJ2-2, the V gene TRBV15; 7 nucleotides agree with TRBD2. The CDR3 is 15 amino acids. CDR1 and CDR2 (germline): LNHNV, YYDKDF (reference sequence). The V and J ends lost 5 bases and 4 bases, in that order; junction bases with no gene match: 7. In nucleotides, the CDR3 is TGTGCCACCAGCCTACTAGCGTACGGCACCGGGGAGCTGTTTTTT. Amino acids: CATSLLAYGTGELFF.

The rearrangement joins TRBV19 to TRBJ2-5; D remains ambiguous. With 2 bases removed from V and 2 bases from J, the gap between germline ends came to 9 bases. Germline V CDR1 and CDR2: LNHDA, SQIVND (reference sequence). The CDR3 is 14 amino acids. This CDR3 is CASSISVAQETQYF. The CDR3 bases are TGTGCCAGTAGTATAAGTGTTGCGCAAGAGACCCAGTACTTC.

V and J are TRBV27 and TRBJ2-1; 8 nucleotides match TRBD2. The CDR3 is 18 amino acids. Germline CDR1 MNHEY, CDR2 SMNVEV (reference sequence). With 3 bases clipped from V and 0 bases from J, the junction kept 10 bases outside the gene matches. This CDR3 is CASSFRDSGMSSYNEQFF. The CDR3 nucleotides are TGTGCCAGCAGTTTCCGCGATAGCGGGATGAGCTCCTACAATGAGCAGTTCTTC.

V is TRBV5-1 and J is TRBJ1-5, with D tentatively TRBD1 (5 bases). The CDR3 extends over 15 amino acids. The V and J ends lost 5 bases and 0 bases respectively, with 12 bases between them. Per germline, CDR1 SGHRS and CDR2 YFSETQ. This CDR3 is CASRRDGSSNQPQHF. CDR3 coding DNA: TGCGCCAGCAGGCGGGACGGCTCTAGCAATCAGCCCCAGCATTTT.

The rearrangement uses TRBV12-5 and TRBJ2-2; 10 bases agree with TRBD2. CDR3 length equals 16 residues. The V and J ends lost 2 bases and 8 bases, in that order; junction bases with no gene match: 8. Germline lookup yields CDR1 LGHNT and CDR2 FRNRAP. CDR3 DNA: TGTGCTAGTGGTTTGCTAGCGGGGGCCTCTCTGGGGGAGCTGTTTTTT. This sequence encodes CASGLLAGASLGELFF.

DNA of the CDR3: TGCGCCAGCAGCTTTCGAACGGGGGGGCTTGGCGAGCAGTACTTC. It is translated as CASSFRTGGLGEQYF. The gene calls are TRBV5-1 and TRBJ2-7; 8 nucleotides match TRBD2. The V segment lost 2 bases and the J segment 6 bases; nucleotides outside the gene matches: 10. The CDR3 length is 15 residues. CDR1 is SGHRS, CDR2 YFSETQ, per germline.

The chain joins TRBV5-1 to TRBJ2-1; 9 bases line up with TRBD1. V shed 4 bases, J shed 2 bases, and the junction held 10 bases outside the gene matches. CDR1 is SGHRS, CDR2 YFSETQ, per germline. The CDR3 runs to 17 residues. The CDR3 reads CASSPRGQGQPYNEQFF. CDR3 bases: TGCGCCAGCAGCCCCCGGGGACAGGGCCAACCCTACAATGAGCAGTTCTTC. The whole variable domain, remainder taken from reference TRBV5-1 and TRBJ2-1, is KAGVTQTPRYLIKTRGQQVTLSCSPISGHRSVSWYQQTPGQGLQFLFEYFSETQRNKGNFPGRFSGRQFSNSRSEMNVSTLELGDSALYLCASSPRGQGQPYNEQFFGPGTRLTVL.

The table lists this clone with a few counts. This rearrangement joins TRBV29-1 to TRBJ2-3, with D possibly matching TRBD1 (5 bases). Trimming cost V 4 bases and J 4 bases, with 9 bases left between them. Per the germline V gene, CDR1 is SQVTM and CDR2 is ANQGSEA. The length of the CDR3 is 12 residues. CDR3 loop: CSVAPGPDTQYF. The CDR3 bases are TGCAGCGTTGCCCCAGGGCCAGATACGCAGTATTTT.

The chain has TRBV7-9 and TRBJ2-5, with 10 bases that match TRBD1. The CDR3 runs to 15 residues. Germline-derived CDR1 and CDR2 are SEHNR and FQNEAQ (reference sequence). The J segment lost 5 bases and the V segment lost 3 bases, leaving 6 bases of the junction unmatched. The CDR3 DNA is TGTGCCAGCAGCTTGGGGGACAGGGGATGGGAGACCCAGTACTTC. Protein product: CASSLGDRGWETQYF.

The chain is built from TRBV7-3 and TRBJ2-1, with TRBD1 matching 7 bases. With 2 bases clipped from V and 4 bases from J, the junction kept 2 bases outside the gene matches. The CDR3 extends over 14 amino acids. Germline V gives CDR1 SGHTA, CDR2 FQGTGA. Written as DNA, the CDR3 is TGTGCCAGCAGCTTAGGGACAGTTTACAATGAGCAGTTCTTC. As protein: CASSLGTVYNEQFF.

The chain is built from TRBV5-1 and TRBJ2-5, with 10 bases fitting TRBD2. This CDR3 has 15 residues. Germline-derived CDR1 and CDR2 are SGHRS and YFSETQ. V trimming: 3 bases; J trimming: 2 bases; junction bases outside the gene matches: 4. This chain's CDR3 is CASSSLAGRQETQYF. The CDR3 DNA reads TGCGCCAGCAGCTCACTAGCGGGGAGGCAAGAGACCCAGTACTTC.

The V gene is TRBV5-1, the J gene TRBJ2-3; D may be TRBD2 (6 bases). The CDR3 has 13 amino acids. Germline V gene lookup returns CDR1 SGHRS and CDR2 YFSETQ. V was shortened by 0 bases and J by 4 bases, with 6 bases between the two germline ends. The CDR3, as DNA: TGCGCCAGCAGCTTGGCGGGAGCAGATACGCAGTATTTT. This gives the protein CASSLAGADTQYF.

The J gene is TRBJ2-1, the V gene TRBV2; D is undetermined. V dropped 1 base and J dropped 5 bases, with 12 bases sitting between them. The germline V gene encodes CDR1 SNHLY and CDR2 FYNNEI. The CDR3 sequence is 15 residues long. CDR3 protein: CASSEGHPRNNEQFF. The CDR3, as DNA: TGTGCCAGCAGTGAAGGGCACCCTCGAAACAATGAGCAGTTCTTC.

V usage is TRBV5-6 and J usage is TRBJ2-1, with 12 bases identical to TRBD2. Losses at the gene ends were 5 bases for V and 8 bases for J; bases not matched to a gene: 8. CDR3 length equals 15 residues. Germline V gene data show CDR1 as SGHDT and CDR2 as YYEEEE. This chain's CDR3 is CASSKGLAGLDEQFF. The CDR3 bases are TGTGCCAGCAGTAAAGGACTAGCGGGATTGGATGAGCAGTTCTTC. The full variable domain, its missing parts supplied by reference TRBV5-6 and TRBJ2-1, is DAGVTQSPTHLIKTRGQQVTLRCSPKSGHDTVSWYQQALGQGPQFIFQYYEEEERQRGNFPDRFSGHQFPNYSSELNVNALLLGDSALYLCASSKGLAGLDEQFFGPGTRLTVL.

This clone was counted once. V and J are TRBV18 and TRBJ2-5, with TRBD2 matching 10 bases. Trimming removed 6 bases from V and 5 bases from J; junction bases left unmatched: 6. CDR3 length: 14 amino acids. Germline V CDR1 and CDR2: KGHSH, LQKENI. The CDR3 DNA reads TGTGCCAGCTCGGCGCTAGCGGGGGAGGAGACCCAGTACTTC. The encoded protein is CASSALAGEETQYF.

This clone was recorded once. This chain joins TRBV7-3 and TRBJ1-1; a possible D gene is TRBD1 (5 bases). Between the trimmed V and J ends, which lost 5 bases and 1 base, there was a span of 8 bases. CDR3 length: 13 amino acids. The germline CDR1 and CDR2 sequences are SGHTA and FQGTGA. CDR3 loop: CASSQGQNTEAFF. In DNA, the CDR3 is TGTGCCAGCAGCCAAGGACAGAACACTGAAGCTTTCTTT.

This clone occurred once. The chain combines TRBV12-2 with TRBJ2-5; TRBD2 was called by the table and not checked on the DNA. TRBV12-2 counts as a pseudogene. CDR3 length equals 15 residues. Here the CDR3 DNA reads TGTGCAAGTCGCCAGAAACTAGCGAGGCAAGAGACCCAGTACTTC. It specifies CASRQKLARQETQYF.